Shown below are 22 T cell receptor beta chains from a single sample sequenced in a study of regulatory T cells in long-lasting Graves disease. The time point is: persistent/refractory GD, antithyroid drugs over 5 years with positive TRAb. RNA isolated from PBMCs was used to make the TCR library. The authors built TCR beta libraries using iRepertoire HTBI primers and Arm-PCR of CDR3 regions. TCRdb re-called the multiplex PCR reads through MiXCR, storing one row per CDR3 protein. The sample yields a few hundred thousand distinct CDR3 sequences, around a fifth seen once. The sample here was peripheral blood mononuclear cells (PBMCs), taken when the disease was refractory, from a patient treated with antithyroid drugs. The receptor source for this set is a female donor with Graves disease.

The CDR3 bases are TGCAGTGCTAGCCCAAGAGAGTATCAGCCCCAGCATTTT. Its translation is CSASPREYQPQHF. The chain is built from TRBV20-1 and TRBJ1-5; D gene ambiguous. This CDR3 is built from 13 residues. Trimming took 3 bases from V and 5 from J, leaving 11 bases between them. Germline V gene lookup returns CDR1 DFQATT and CDR2 SNEGSKA (reference sequence).

The chain joins TRBV5-1 to TRBJ2-3, with D possibly matching TRBD2 (5 bases). Germline CDR1 and CDR2: SGHRS and YFSETQ. The V gene lost 4 bases and the J gene lost 3 bases, with 15 bases spanning the gap. The CDR3 consists of 15 residues. The chain's CDR3 is CASSVGDVGTDTQYF. Here the CDR3 DNA reads TGCGCCAGCAGCGTCGGGGATGTGGGTACAGATACGCAGTATTTT. The full variable domain, its missing parts supplied by reference TRBV5-1 and TRBJ2-3, is KAGVTQTPRYLIKTRGQQVTLSCSPISGHRSVSWYQQTPGQGLQFLFEYFSETQRNKGNFPGRFSGRQFSNSRSEMNVSTLELGDSALYLCASSVGDVGTDTQYFGPGTRLTVL.

The chain uses TRBV6-1 and TRBJ2-7, with 9 positions matching TRBD1. Germline CDR1 is MNHNS and CDR2 is SASEGT. CDR3 length equals 14 residues. Trimming cost V 6 bases and J 3 bases; bases outside gene matches: 6. This CDR3 reads CASRAQGAYYEQYF. As DNA, the CDR3 is TGTGCCAGCAGGGCACAGGGGGCCTACTACGAGCAGTACTTC.

The chain links TRBV6-4 to TRBJ2-7; TRBD1 aligns across 11 bases. V was pared by 5 bases and J by 2 bases, with 8 bases of the junction left unmatched. Germline V lookup: CDR1 MRHNA, CDR2 SNTAGT. The CDR3 is made up of 16 amino acids. CDR3 DNA sequence: TGTGCCAGCAGTTTACGATCGGGACAGGGGGCCTACGAGCAGTACTTC. It specifies CASSLRSGQGAYEQYF.

This clonotype came up many times. This chain joins TRBV11-2 and TRBJ1-1, with 9 positions matching TRBD1. CDR1 is SGHAT and CDR2 is FQNNGV in the germline V gene. CDR3 length: 14 residues. The V gene end was trimmed by 6 bases and the J gene end by 5 bases; junction bases not matched to a gene: 7. The DNA of the CDR3 is TGTGCCAGCAGACCAGGGACAGGGTTGACTGAAGCTTTCTTT. Its protein is CASRPGTGLTEAFF.

This clonotype has a count of ten or more. The V gene is TRBV6-1, the J gene TRBJ2-7; D possibly uses TRBD1 or TRBD2 (5 bases each). V lost 6 bases to trimming and J lost 4 bases, with 19 bases between them. The CDR3 loop spans 15 amino acids. Germline CDR1 MNHNS, CDR2 SASEGT. CDR3 protein: CASSWDGAIPYEQYF. As DNA, the CDR3 is TGTGCCAGCAGCTGGGACGGCGCCATCCCTTACGAGCAGTACTTC.

This clonotype was found many times. V usage is TRBV28 and J usage is TRBJ2-7; TRBD2 is a possible D gene (6 bases). V lost 7 bases to trimming and J lost 5 bases, with 18 bases between them. CDR3 size: 14 residues. Germline CDR1 reads MDHEN; CDR2 reads SYDVKM. The DNA of the CDR3 is TGTGCCAGCAACCTGTTGGGGGGTTACCACGAGCAGTACTTC. It translates to CASNLLGGYHEQYF.

This chain joins TRBV29-1 and TRBJ1-2; D possibly corresponds to TRBD1 (5 bases). Germline values: CDR1 SQVTM, CDR2 ANQGSEA. This CDR3 has 11 residues. CDR3 DNA sequence: TGCAGTGGTATCCGACAGAATGGCTACACCTTC. Its translation: CSGIRQNGYTF.

This clonotype was counted only a few times. The gene calls are TRBV6-5 and TRBJ2-7, with 8 positions matching TRBD2. J lost 4 bases, V lost 2 bases, and 7 bases had no gene match. Germline CDR1 reads MNHEY; CDR2 reads SVGAGI. There are 15 residues in the CDR3. CDR3 DNA sequence: TGTGCCAGCAGTTACCCCGGGACTAGGGGGTACGAGCAGTACTTC. Its protein is CASSYPGTRGYEQYF.

This clonotype was recorded at least ten times. The V call is TRBV20-1, the J call TRBJ2-7; D may be TRBD1 or TRBD2 (5 bases each). In germline, CDR1 is DFQATT, CDR2 SNEGSKA (reference sequence). The CDR3 sequence is 12 residues long. Trimming left V 6 bases short and J 2 bases short, with 11 bases between. The CDR3 here is CSARDGAYEQYF. CDR3 nucleotides: TGCAGTGCGAGGGACGGAGCCTACGAGCAGTACTTC.

V and J are TRBV5-8 and TRBJ2-2; D is uncertain. The length of the CDR3 is 12 residues. V lost 4 bases, J lost 8 bases, and 9 bases lay in between. Germline V lookup: CDR1 SGHTS, CDR2 YDEGEE. CDR3 coding DNA: TGTGCCAGCAGCCCCAGCCGGGGGGAGCTGTTTTTT. Translated: CASSPSRGELFF.

The chain has TRBV7-9 and TRBJ2-5, with 8 bases identical to TRBD1. This CDR3 comprises 18 residues. CDR1 is SEHNR and CDR2 is FQNEAQ in the germline V gene (reference sequence). V lost 1 base to trimming and J lost 5 bases; unmatched junction nucleotides: 15. CDR3 coding DNA: TGTGCCAGCAGCTTAGGACAGGCCGGACAGGGCGACTCCGAGACCCAGTACTTC. It is translated as CASSLGQAGQGDSETQYF.

In its sample, this clonotype was seen many times. The chain employs TRBV2 and TRBJ1-1; the D gene is possibly TRBD1 (5 bases). V lost 3 bases, J lost 3 bases, and 14 bases lay in between. This CDR3 has 15 amino acids. CDR1 and CDR2 from the germline V gene are SNHLY and FYNNEI. CDR3 in DNA: TGTGCCAGCAGTGATTCAAGGGGATACGACACTGAAGCTTTCTTT. This encodes CASSDSRGYDTEAFF.

The chain uses TRBV5-4 and TRBJ1-2; weak D call: TRBD1 (5 bases). Between the trimmed V and J ends, which lost 2 bases and 0 bases, there was a span of 14 bases. Germline V gene sequence: CDR1 SGHNT, CDR2 YYREEE (reference sequence). This CDR3 is 16 amino acids long. The CDR3 nucleotides read TGTGCCAGCAGCTTCCAACAGGTCAAAGCTAACTATGGCTACACCTTC. As protein: CASSFQQVKANYGYTF.

This clonotype was seen a few times. The chain is built from TRBV28 and TRBJ2-1; TRBD2 matches 8 bases. CDR1 and CDR2 (germline): MDHEN, SYDVKM. Losses at the gene ends were 5 bases for V and 6 bases for J; bases not matched to a gene: 6. There are 14 residues in the CDR3. This CDR3 reads CASSSSGIRNEQFF. The CDR3 DNA reads as TGTGCCAGCAGTAGTAGCGGGATACGCAATGAGCAGTTCTTC.

On this clonotype: A clone one base away is much larger, so this may be a read error. J is TRBJ1-1 and V is TRBV10-3; D gene ambiguous. Germline V gives CDR1 ENHRY, CDR2 SYGVKD. The CDR3 is 13 residues long. The CDR3: CATEDERNTEASF. For the CDR3, the DNA is TGTGCCACGGAGGATGAGAGGAACACTGAAGCTTCCTTT.

The J gene is TRBJ1-2, the V gene TRBV9, with D possibly matching TRBD1 (5 bases). This CDR3 contains 14 residues. Germline CDR1 and CDR2: SGDLS and YYNGEE. V gave up 0 bases and J gave up 5 bases, with 11 bases separating them. CDR3 sequence reads: CASSVASDTYGYTF. Here the CDR3 DNA reads TGTGCCAGCAGCGTAGCTTCGGACACTTATGGCTACACCTTC.

The rearrangement joins TRBV3-1 to TRBJ2-3; 10 bases match TRBD1. This CDR3 is built from 15 residues. Per germline, CDR1 LGHDT and CDR2 YNNKEL (reference sequence). Unmatched junction bases numbered 7, after V lost 4 bases and J lost 6 bases. The DNA for the CDR3 is TGTGCCAGCAGCCCACCGGGGACAGGGGAGGATACGCAGTATTTT. It specifies CASSPPGTGEDTQYF.

This clonotype was recorded many times. The chain recombines TRBV12-3 or TRBV12-4 with TRBJ2-7; 7 nucleotides match TRBD1. Trimming removed 4 bases from V and 4 bases from J; junction bases left unmatched: 16. This CDR3 region has 17 residues. The CDR3 sequence is CASSSDPFWQGVYEQYF. CDR3 nucleotides: TGTGCCAGCAGTTCAGATCCGTTTTGGCAGGGGGTTTACGAGCAGTACTTC.

There are many counts of this clonotype. This rearrangement joins TRBV19 to TRBJ1-2, with no clear D. The V gene's germline CDR1 is LNHDA and CDR2 SQIVND (reference sequence). The CDR3 consists of 15 residues. The V gene lost 5 bases and the J gene lost 1 base, with 14 bases spanning the gap. CDR3 sequence reads: CASSLGVWGNYGYTF. Here the CDR3 DNA reads TGTGCCAGTAGTCTCGGCGTTTGGGGTAACTATGGCTACACCTTC.

The chain has TRBV4-1 and TRBJ1-1, with TRBD1 as a possible D gene (5 bases). Germline loops: CDR1 MGHRA, CDR2 YSYEKL. This CDR3 is 17 amino acids long. Trimming took 2 bases from V and 4 from J, leaving 20 bases between them. For the CDR3, the DNA is TGCGCCAGCAGCCAAAGGGTCAGGGAAGGTAGATTCACTGAAGCTTTCTTT. Its protein product is CASSQRVREGRFTEAFF.

This clonotype occurred many times. The rearrangement links TRBV28 to TRBJ1-2; perhaps TRBD1 as D (6 bases). Germline values: CDR1 MDHEN, CDR2 SYDVKM. V was shortened by 6 bases and J by 6 bases, with 14 bases between the two germline ends. This CDR3 is built from 13 residues. This chain's CDR3 is CASSQKGEDGYTF. CDR3 bases: TGTGCCAGCAGCCAGAAGGGGGAGGATGGCTACACCTTC.